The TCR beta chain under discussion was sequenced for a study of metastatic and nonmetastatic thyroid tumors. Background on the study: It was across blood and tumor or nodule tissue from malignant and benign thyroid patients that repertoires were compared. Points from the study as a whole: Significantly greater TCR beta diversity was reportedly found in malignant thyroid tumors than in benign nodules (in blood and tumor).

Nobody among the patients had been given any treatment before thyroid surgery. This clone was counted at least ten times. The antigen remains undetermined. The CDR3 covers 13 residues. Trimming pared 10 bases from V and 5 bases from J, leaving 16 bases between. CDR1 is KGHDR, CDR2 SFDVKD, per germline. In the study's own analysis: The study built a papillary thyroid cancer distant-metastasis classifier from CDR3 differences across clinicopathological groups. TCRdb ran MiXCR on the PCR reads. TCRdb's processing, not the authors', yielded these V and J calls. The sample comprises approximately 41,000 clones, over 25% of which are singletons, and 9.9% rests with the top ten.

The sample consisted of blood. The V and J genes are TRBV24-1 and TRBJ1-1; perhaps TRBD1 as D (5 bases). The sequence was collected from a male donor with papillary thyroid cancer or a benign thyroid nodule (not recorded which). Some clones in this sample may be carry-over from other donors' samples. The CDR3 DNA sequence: TGTGCCACAGACGACAGTCAAGGGACTGAAGCTTTCTTT. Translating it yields CATDDSQGTEAFF.